The sequence of this T cell receptor (beta chain) was determined in a study of blood T cell repertoires in COVID-19. Study summary: The United States, Italy and Spain provided the acute and convalescent COVID-19 samples. PBMCs, B-cell-depleted T cells, or T cells provided the cDNA or gDNA that made up the material.

The germline V gene encodes CDR1 SQVTM and CDR2 ANQGSEA. The CDR3 is made up of 10 amino acids. With 7 bases clipped from V and 5 bases from J, the junction kept 1 base outside the gene matches. Of note for this clone: This same CDR3 is encoded by further DNA sequences in the sample.

Original analysis: Amplification of reference gene primers provided the estimated nucleated cell counts. Profiled with immunoSEQ multiplex PCR; TCRdb holds only in-frame clones, not every one. The V and J calls and clone size come from that table; D and trimming were worked out from the DNA. The sample yields 70,000 or so clones, around 84% seen once. The chain is built from TRBV29-1 and TRBJ1-1, with 7 bases aligning to TRBD1. This TCR was recovered from a woman older than 75 with acute or convalescent COVID-19. The material sequenced was peripheral blood. The CDR3 DNA sequence: TGCAGCGGGGGACAGACTGAAGCTTTCTTT. Protein sequence: CSGGQTEAFF. The full variable domain, completed using reference TRBV29-1 and TRBJ1-1, is SAVISQKPSRDICQRGTSLTIQCQVDSQVTMMFWYRQQPGQSLTLIATANQGSEATYESGFVIDKFPISRPNLTFSTLTVSNMSPEDSSIYLCSGGQTEAFFGQGTRLTVV.